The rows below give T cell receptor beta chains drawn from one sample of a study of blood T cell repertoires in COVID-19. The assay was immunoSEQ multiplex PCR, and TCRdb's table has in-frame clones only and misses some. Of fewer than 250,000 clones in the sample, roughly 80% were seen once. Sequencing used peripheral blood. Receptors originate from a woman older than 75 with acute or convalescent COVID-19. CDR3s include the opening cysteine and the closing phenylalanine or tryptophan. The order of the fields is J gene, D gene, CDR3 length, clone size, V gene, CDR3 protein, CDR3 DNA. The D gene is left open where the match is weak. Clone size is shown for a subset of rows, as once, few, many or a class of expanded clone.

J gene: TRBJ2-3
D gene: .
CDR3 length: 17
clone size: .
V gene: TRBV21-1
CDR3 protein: CASSDLRLARGADTQYF
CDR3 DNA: TGTGCCAGCAGCGACCTTAGACTAGCTCGGGGCGCAGATACGCAGTATTTT

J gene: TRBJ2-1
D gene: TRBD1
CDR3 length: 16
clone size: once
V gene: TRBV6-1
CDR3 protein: CASSAAGTGNTNEQFF
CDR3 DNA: TGTGCCAGCAGTGCCGCCGGGACAGGGAATACCAATGAGCAGTTCTTC

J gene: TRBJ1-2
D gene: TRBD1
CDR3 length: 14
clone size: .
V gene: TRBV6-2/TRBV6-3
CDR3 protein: CASSYEGANYGYTF
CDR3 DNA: TGTGCCAGCAGTTACGAGGGGGCGAACTATGGCTACACCTTC

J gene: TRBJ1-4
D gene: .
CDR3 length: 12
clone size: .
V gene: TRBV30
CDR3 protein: CAWSDDRKKLFF
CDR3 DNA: TGTGCCTGGAGTGACGACAGGAAAAAACTGTTTTTT

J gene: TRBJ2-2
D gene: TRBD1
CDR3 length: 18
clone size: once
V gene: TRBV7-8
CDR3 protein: CASSYGQGARSSAGELFF
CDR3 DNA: TGTGCCAGCAGCTACGGACAGGGGGCTCGATCGAGCGCCGGGGAGCTGTTTTTT

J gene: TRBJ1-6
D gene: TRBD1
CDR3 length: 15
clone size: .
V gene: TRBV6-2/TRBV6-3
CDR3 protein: CASSPTGVGNSPLHF
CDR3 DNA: TGTGCCAGCAGTCCGACAGGGGTTGGAAATTCACCCCTCCACTTT

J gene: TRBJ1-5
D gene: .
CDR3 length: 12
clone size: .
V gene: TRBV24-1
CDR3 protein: CATSDESQPQHF
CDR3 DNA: TGTGCCACCAGTGACGAGTCTCAGCCCCAGCATTTT

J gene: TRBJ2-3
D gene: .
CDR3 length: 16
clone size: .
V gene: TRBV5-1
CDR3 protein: CASSLVIRGTADTQYF
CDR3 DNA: TGCGCCAGCAGCCTAGTGATTCGGGGGACCGCAGATACGCAGTATTTT

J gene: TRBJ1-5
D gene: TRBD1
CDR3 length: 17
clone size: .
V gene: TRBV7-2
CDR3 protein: CASSLVGTAHSNQPQHF
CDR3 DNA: TGTGCCAGCAGCTTAGTGGGGACAGCTCATAGCAATCAGCCCCAGCATTTT

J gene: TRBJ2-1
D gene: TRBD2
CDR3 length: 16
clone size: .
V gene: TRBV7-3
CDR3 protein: CASSLLLAGVYNEQFF
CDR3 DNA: TGTGCCAGCAGCTTACTTCTAGCGGGGGTGTACAATGAGCAGTTCTTC

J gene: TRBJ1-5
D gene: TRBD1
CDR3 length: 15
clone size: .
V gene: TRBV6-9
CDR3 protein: CASSFLTGGDQPQHF
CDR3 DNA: TGTGCCAGCAGTTTTTTAACAGGGGGCGATCAGCCCCAGCATTTT

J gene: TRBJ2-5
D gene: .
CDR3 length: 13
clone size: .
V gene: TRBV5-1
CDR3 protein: CASGGAEQETQYF
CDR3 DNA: TGCGCCAGCGGAGGGGCCGAACAAGAGACCCAGTACTTC

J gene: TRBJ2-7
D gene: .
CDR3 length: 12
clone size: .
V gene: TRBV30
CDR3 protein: CAWSLQGYEQYF
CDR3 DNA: TGTGCCTGGAGTTTACAGGGTTACGAGCAGTACTTC

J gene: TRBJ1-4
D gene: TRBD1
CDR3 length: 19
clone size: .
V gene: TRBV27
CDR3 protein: CASSPEVHRGPGANEKLFF
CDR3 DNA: TGTGCCAGCAGCCCAGAGGTCCACAGGGGGCCCGGGGCTAATGAAAAACTGTTTTTT

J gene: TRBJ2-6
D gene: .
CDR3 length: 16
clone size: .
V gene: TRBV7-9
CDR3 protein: CASSSGDSSRANVLTF
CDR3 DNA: TGTGCCAGCAGCTCTGGGGACTCCTCCAGGGCCAACGTCCTGACTTTC

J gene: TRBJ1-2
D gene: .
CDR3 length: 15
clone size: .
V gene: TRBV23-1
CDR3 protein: CASSQIQGEGYGYTF
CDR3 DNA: TGCGCCAGCAGTCAAATACAGGGAGAGGGATATGGCTACACCTTC

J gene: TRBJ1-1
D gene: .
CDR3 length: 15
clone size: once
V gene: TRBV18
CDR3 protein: CASSPPVQFLTEAFF
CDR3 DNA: TGTGCCAGCTCACCACCTGTACAGTTCCTTACTGAAGCTTTCTTT

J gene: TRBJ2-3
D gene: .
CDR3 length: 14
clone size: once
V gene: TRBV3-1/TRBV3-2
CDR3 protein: CASSKVLAATTQYF
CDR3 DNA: TGTGCCAGCAGCAAGGTCTTAGCGGCTACTACGCAGTATTTT

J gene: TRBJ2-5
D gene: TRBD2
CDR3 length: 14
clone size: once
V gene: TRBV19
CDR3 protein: CASSIVAGEETQYF
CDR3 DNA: TGTGCCAGTAGTATAGTAGCGGGAGAGGAGACCCAGTACTTC

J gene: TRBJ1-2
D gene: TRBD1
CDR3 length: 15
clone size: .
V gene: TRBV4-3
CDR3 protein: CASSQDSRQGYGYTF
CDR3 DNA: TGCGCCAGCAGCCAAGATTCGCGACAGGGATACGGCTACACCTTC

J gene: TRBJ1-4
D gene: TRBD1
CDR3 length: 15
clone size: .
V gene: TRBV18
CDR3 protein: CASSPSGTGSEKLFF
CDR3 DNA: TGTGCCAGCTCACCTTCCGGGACAGGGAGTGAAAAACTGTTTTTT

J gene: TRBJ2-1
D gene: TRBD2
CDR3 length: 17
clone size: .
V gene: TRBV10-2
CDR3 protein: CASSGLGLAGRSNEQFF
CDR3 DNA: TGCGCCAGCAGTGGTTTGGGACTAGCGGGACGGAGCAATGAGCAGTTCTTC

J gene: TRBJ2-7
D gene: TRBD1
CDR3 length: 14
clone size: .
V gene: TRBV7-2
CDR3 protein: CASSRTGASYEQYF
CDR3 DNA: TGTGCCAGCAGCAGGACAGGGGCCTCCTACGAGCAGTACTTC

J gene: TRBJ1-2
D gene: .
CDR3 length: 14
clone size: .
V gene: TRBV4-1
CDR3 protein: CASSQDSQNYGYTF
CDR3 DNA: TGCGCCAGCAGCCAAGATTCTCAGAACTATGGCTACACCTTC